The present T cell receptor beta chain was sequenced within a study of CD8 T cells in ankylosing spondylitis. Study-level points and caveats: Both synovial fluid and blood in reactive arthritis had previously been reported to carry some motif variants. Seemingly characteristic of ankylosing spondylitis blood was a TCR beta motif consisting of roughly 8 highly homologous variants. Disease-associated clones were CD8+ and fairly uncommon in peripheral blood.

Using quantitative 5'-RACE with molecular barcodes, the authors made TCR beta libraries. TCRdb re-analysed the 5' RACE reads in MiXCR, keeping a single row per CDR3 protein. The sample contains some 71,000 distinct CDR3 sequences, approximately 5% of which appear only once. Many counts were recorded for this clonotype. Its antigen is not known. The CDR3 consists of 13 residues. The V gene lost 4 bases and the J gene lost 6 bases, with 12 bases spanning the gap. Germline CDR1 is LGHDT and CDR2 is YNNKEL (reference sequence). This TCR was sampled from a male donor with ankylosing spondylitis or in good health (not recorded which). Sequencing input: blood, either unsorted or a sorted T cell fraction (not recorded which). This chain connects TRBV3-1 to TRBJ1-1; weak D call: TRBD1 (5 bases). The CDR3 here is CASSPGVLAEAFF. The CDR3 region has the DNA TGTGCCAGCAGCCCGGGGGTTCTCGCTGAAGCTTTCTTT. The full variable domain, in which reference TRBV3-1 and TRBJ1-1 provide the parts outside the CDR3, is DTAVSQTPKYLVTQMGNDKSIKCEQNLGHDTMYWYKQDSKKFLKIMFSYNNKELIINETVPNRFSPKSPDKAHLNLHINSLELGDSAVYFCASSPGVLAEAFFGQGTRLTVV.